Listed here are 27 T cell receptor beta chains from one sample, sequenced in a study of molecular identifiers for immune sequencing clone quantification. MiXCR, applied by TCRdb to the PCR reads, yields one record per CDR3 protein. Counted here are under 800,000 distinct CDR3 sequences, 25% occurring once; the ten biggest clones make up about 0.84%. The sample was naive CD8+ T cells from blood, with Jurkat cell RNA spiked in. As for subset: FACS-sorted CD8+CD4-CCR7+CD45RA+ naive T cells. These receptors all stem from a human donor in good health. Some libraries in this study had Jurkat cell RNA spiked in.

The gene calls are TRBV12-2 and TRBJ2-1; the table calls TRBD2, which could not be checked here. TRBV12-2 is designated a pseudogene. The CDR3 contains 19 residues. The CDR3 DNA is TGTGCAAGTCGCTTGCGTTTCTGCGGACTAGCGGGAGGGCAGAATGAGCAGTTCTTC. It encodes CASRLRFCGLAGGQNEQFF.

This clonotype was detected many times. The rearrangement uses TRBV24-1 and TRBJ2-1, with D maybe TRBD1 (6 bases). The length of the CDR3 is 13 residues. Trimming removed 10 bases at V and 3 bases at J, with 12 bases between. Germline V CDR1 and CDR2: KGHDR, SFDVKD. The CDR3 DNA follows: TGTGCCACACAGGGTTCGGACTACAATGAGCAGTTCTTC. This sequence encodes CATQGSDYNEQFF.

This clonotype has a handful of counts. The chain uses TRBV5-4 and TRBJ2-2; possible D gene TRBD1, 5 bases. The CDR3 length is 17 residues. V was clipped by 1 base and J by 2 bases, with 15 bases between them. Germline V gene lookup returns CDR1 SGHNT and CDR2 YYREEE (reference sequence). CDR3 nucleotides: TGTGCCAGCAGCTTGCCAGGGATTAGGCTTAACACCGGGGAGCTGTTTTTT. This encodes CASSLPGIRLNTGELFF.

This clonotype was picked up a small number of times. V and J are TRBV12-3 or TRBV12-4 and TRBJ1-5; 8 bases match TRBD1. The CDR3 sequence is 14 residues long. Losses at the gene ends were 5 bases for V and 7 bases for J; bases not matched to a gene: 7. CDR3 coding DNA: TGTGCCAGCAGTATACAGGGGGGAGGGCAGCCCCAGCATTTT. Protein: CASSIQGGGQPQHF.

With regard to this clonotype: A much larger clone lies a single base off, so this may be a read error. The V and J genes are TRBV21-1 and TRBJ2-3; no DNA check was done on the table's D call, TRBD1. TRBV21-1 is given as a pseudogene. CDR3 length equals 14 residues. The CDR3 spells CASSRRGETDTQYF. In nucleotides, the CDR3 is TGTGCCAGCAGCAGGAGAGGGGAGACAGATACGCAGTATTTT.

This clonotype was observed at least ten times. The chain is built from TRBV20-1 and TRBJ2-7; a possible D gene is TRBD2 (5 bases). CDR3 length: 14 amino acids. The V end lost 0 bases, the J end lost 0 bases, and 9 bases lay between the germline ends. The germline gives CDR1 DFQATT, CDR2 SNEGSKA (reference sequence). CDR3 sequence: CSAREASSSYEQYF. CDR3 DNA sequence: TGCAGTGCTAGAGAAGCTAGCTCCTCCTACGAGCAGTACTTC.

To note about this clonotype: A single base separates this from a much larger clone, so it may be a read error. The CDR3 DNA reads TGTGCTAGTAGTTTTCTCCTAGCGGGGGCTGAAGATACGCAGTATTTT. It encodes CASSFLLAGAEDTQYF. V usage is TRBV12-5 and J usage is TRBJ2-3, with 10 bases fitting TRBD2. This CDR3 is 16 amino acids long. Per the germline V gene, CDR1 is LGHNT and CDR2 is FRNRAP.

CDR3 region: CASSQDRGVGWPAAYEQYF. The CDR3 DNA reads as TGTGCCAGCAGCCAAGATAGGGGGGTCGGTTGGCCCGCGGCGTACGAGCAGTACTTC. V gene TRBV14 combines with J gene TRBJ2-7; D tentatively fits TRBD1 or TRBD2 (6 bases each). CDR3 length: 19 residues. Trimming stripped 0 bases from V and 4 bases from J, with 25 bases between. CDR1 and CDR2 (germline): SGHDN, FVKESK.

In its sample, this clonotype was seen many times. The chain uses TRBV20-1 and TRBJ2-7; the D gene is possibly TRBD1 (6 bases). Germline CDR1 is DFQATT and CDR2 is SNEGSKA (reference sequence). V shed 0 bases and J shed 2 bases, with 11 bases lying between them. CDR3 length equals 14 residues. CDR3 sequence (DNA): TGCAGTGCTAGAGATGTCGAGGGGGCCTACGAGCAGTACTTC. Translation: CSARDVEGAYEQYF.

Comment on this clonotype: With a much larger clone just one base away, this may be a read error. V gene TRBV29-1 combines with J gene TRBJ1-5, with TRBD1 matching over 11 bases. CDR3 size: 17 residues. In germline, CDR1 is SQVTM, CDR2 ANQGSEA. CDR3 protein: CSVVGDRGNNSNQPRHF. The CDR3 coding sequence is TGCAGCGTTGTCGGGGACAGGGGGAATAATAGCAATCAGCCCCGGCATTTT.

This clonotype has ten or more counts. The rearrangement joins TRBV9 to TRBJ2-5; D unresolved. Germline V CDR1 and CDR2: SGDLS, YYNGEE. The length of the CDR3 is 13 residues. Between the trimmed V and J ends, which lost 0 bases and 5 bases, there was a span of 8 bases. The CDR3 coding sequence is TGTGCCAGCAGCGTAGACTCTGGGGAGACCCAGTACTTC. Its protein is CASSVDSGETQYF. The whole variable domain, remainder taken from reference TRBV9 and TRBJ2-5, is DSGVTQTPKHLITATGQRVTLRCSPRSGDLSVYWYQQSLDQGLQFLIQYYNGEERAKGNILERFSAQQFPDLHSELNLSSLELGDSALYFCASSVDSGETQYFGPGTRLLVL.

This clonotype was observed a handful of times. V and J are TRBV7-9 and TRBJ2-1; 8 bases agree with TRBD1. Trimming at V came to 3 bases and at J to 4 bases, leaving 5 bases not matched to a gene. CDR1 and CDR2 (germline): SEHNR, FQNEAQ (reference sequence). This CDR3 contains 15 residues. The CDR3 loop is CASSFTDRVYNEQFF. The CDR3 DNA reads TGTGCCAGCAGCTTTACGGACAGGGTATACAATGAGCAGTTCTTC.

This clonotype was seen a few times. The junction does not match germline at one end; this may be a read error. Here the CDR3 DNA reads TGTGCCGGCAGTTCTACAGGGTTCTCTGGAAACACCATATATTTT. It translates to CAGSSTGFSGNTIYF. The J gene is TRBJ1-3, the V gene TRBV12-3 or TRBV12-4, with D tentatively TRBD1 (6 bases). The CDR3 loop spans 15 amino acids.

This clonotype was counted between two and nine times. A clone one base away is much larger, so this may be a read error. This chain joins TRBV29-1 and TRBJ1-2; the D gene is possibly TRBD1 (5 bases). CDR1 and CDR2 from the germline V gene are SQVTM and ANQGSEA. This CDR3 region has 12 residues. CDR3 sequence: CSVDGTLYGYPF. The CDR3 coding sequence is TGCAGCGTTGACGGGACCCTCTATGGCTACCCCTTC.

The sample holds many counts of this clonotype. The chain links TRBV6-5 to TRBJ2-2; 7 bases map to TRBD1. Germline loops: CDR1 MNHEY, CDR2 SVGAGI. V gave up 6 bases and J gave up 4 bases; unmatched junction bases: 8. The CDR3 has 15 amino acids. CDR3 sequence reads: CASRPQGFVTGELFF. The CDR3 coding sequence is TGTGCCAGCAGACCACAGGGGTTTGTCACCGGGGAGCTGTTTTTT.

Concerning this clonotype: This may stem from a read error, because a much larger clone lies one nucleotide away. V is TRBV9 and J is TRBJ2-7; D remains unclear. Germline V gene data show CDR1 as SGDLS and CDR2 as YYNGEE. The CDR3 is made up of 14 amino acids. Here the CDR3 reads CASSVGGSNYGQYF. The DNA for the CDR3 is TGTGCCAGCAGCGTAGGCGGCTCGAACTACGGGCAGTACTTC.

This clonotype was picked up many times. The CDR3 bases are TGTGCCAGCAGTCCCAGGACAGGGGGTTCAGATACGCAGTATTTT. Amino acid sequence: CASSPRTGGSDTQYF. The rearrangement links TRBV12-3 or TRBV12-4 to TRBJ2-3, with TRBD1 matching 10 bases. Trimming at V came to 5 bases and at J to 4 bases, leaving 6 bases not matched to a gene. The CDR3 contains 15 residues.

Of note for this clonotype: A single base separates this from a much larger clone, so it may be a read error. The chain is built from TRBV30 and TRBJ2-7; D unclear. The germline gives CDR1 GTSNPN, CDR2 SVGIG (reference sequence). This CDR3 has 12 amino acids. The DNA for the CDR3 is TGTGCCCGGAGTATTTTCTCCTACGAGCAGTACTTC. Protein sequence: CARSIFSYEQYF.

This clonotype was seen many times. The chain is built from TRBV20-1 and TRBJ2-7; D might be TRBD2 (5 bases). Germline-derived CDR1 and CDR2 are DFQATT and SNEGSKA (reference sequence). Trimming removed 0 bases at V and 0 bases at J, with 12 bases between. The CDR3 sequence is 15 residues long. The CDR3 DNA is TGCAGTGCTAGAGAAACCCCGGGGTACTCCTACGAGCAGTACTTC. Translating it yields CSARETPGYSYEQYF.

This clonotype was seen only a few times. This rearrangement joins TRBV7-8 to TRBJ2-7, with TRBD1 identical over 7 bases. J lost 0 bases, V lost 5 bases, and 13 bases had no gene match. The CDR3 length is 17 residues. CDR1 SGHVS and CDR2 FQNEAQ come from the germline V gene. The CDR3 region has the DNA TGTGCCAGCAGCCTTATTCAGGGACAGCCTGCCTCCTACGAGCAGTACTTC. Translation: CASSLIQGQPASYEQYF.

In the case of this clonotype: This clone may be a read error of a much larger clone one base away. This chain joins TRBV28 and TRBJ2-3; unclear D gene. Trimming shortened V by 5 bases and J by 2 bases, and 11 bases separated the two germline ends. The germline V gene encodes CDR1 MDHEN and CDR2 SYDVKM. The CDR3 spans 14 residues. In DNA, the CDR3 is TGTGCCAGCAGTGAGGCTAGGTTCACAGATACGCAGTATTTT. Protein sequence: CASSEARFTDTQYF.

This clonotype came up many times. This sequence joins TRBV12-3 or TRBV12-4 and TRBJ2-3; the D call may be TRBD1 or TRBD2 (6 bases each). CDR3 length: 16 residues. V shed 3 bases and J shed 2 bases, with 15 bases lying between them. As DNA, the CDR3 is TGTGCCAGCAGTTTGCAGGGCCCGGGGGCCACAGATACGCAGTATTTT. It codes for CASSLQGPGATDTQYF.

This clonotype was detected ten times or more. This chain joins TRBV27 and TRBJ2-6; D tentatively reads TRBD1 or TRBD2 (7 bases each). Germline V lookup: CDR1 MNHEY, CDR2 SMNVEV (reference sequence). V lost 4 bases, J lost 4 bases, and 14 bases lay in between. The CDR3 is made up of 16 amino acids. The CDR3 reads CASSWEGASGANVLTF. The CDR3 coding sequence is TGTGCCAGCAGTTGGGAGGGGGCGTCGGGGGCCAACGTCCTGACTTTC.

About this clonotype itself: A much larger clone lies a single base off, so this may be a read error. The rearrangement uses TRBV30 and TRBJ2-3; possible D gene TRBD1, 5 bases. Germline V gene sequence: CDR1 GTSNPN, CDR2 SVGIG (reference sequence). The CDR3 spans 13 residues. CDR3 region: CAWSVFKTDTQCF. Here the CDR3 DNA reads TGTGCCTGGAGTGTCTTCAAGACAGATACGCAGTGTTTT.

Comments on this clonotype: Sequence at one end of the junction differs from germline and may be a read error. The chain links TRBV18 to TRBJ2-5; 10 nucleotides match TRBD1. The V gene's germline CDR1 is KGHSH and CDR2 LQKENI. CDR3 size: 15 residues. The CDR3 is CASSSGTGAVETRYF. The CDR3 DNA sequence: TGTGCCAGCTCAAGCGGGACAGGGGCTGTGGAGACCCGGTACTTC.

The table lists this clonotype with many counts. V and J are TRBV10-3 and TRBJ2-3, with TRBD2 identical over 10 bases. The CDR3 consists of 17 residues. V lost 2 bases and J lost 6; bases outside the gene matches: 11. CDR1 and CDR2 from the germline V gene are ENHRY and SYGVKD. The DNA of the CDR3 is TGTGCCATCAGTGAGAGGAAGGGACTAGCGATTCCGGATACGCAGTATTTT. Translating it yields CAISERKGLAIPDTQYF.

To note about this clonotype: This may stem from a read error, because a much larger clone lies one nucleotide away. The V call is TRBV7-9, the J call TRBJ1-1; unclear D gene. V lost 5 bases to trimming and J lost 10 bases, with 17 bases between them. CDR3 size: 13 residues. Germline values: CDR1 SEHNR, CDR2 FQNEAQ (reference sequence). CDR3 sequence reads: CASSTYQDRGAFF. The CDR3 bases are TGTGCCAGCAGCACCTATCAGGACCGTGGAGCTTTCTTT.